The source of this TCR beta chain is a study of CD8 T cells in ankylosing spondylitis. Notes on the study in general: What seemed typical of ankylosing spondylitis blood was a TCR beta motif built from about eight highly homologous variants.

Trimming took 6 bases from V and 6 from J, leaving 24 bases between them. The CDR3 totals 15 residues. Germline-derived CDR1 and CDR2 are DFQATT and SNEGSKA (reference sequence). There are a few counts of this clonotype. Antigen specificity is unknown. From the 5' RACE reads, TCRdb called clonotypes with MiXCR, one entry per CDR3 protein. The table shows about 460,000 distinct CDR3 sequences, with approximately 5% occurring only once. The sample comprised blood, either unsorted or a sorted T cell fraction (not recorded which). This rearrangement joins TRBV20-1 to TRBJ2-7; D is possibly TRBD2 (8 bases). The sequence was collected from a male donor with ankylosing spondylitis. The CDR3 DNA reads as TGCAGTGCCGGGGGGGGACAGCGACCTTTCTCCGAGCAGTACTTC. Amino acid sequence: CSAGGGQRPFSEQYF.